These 24 T cell receptor beta chains share one sample of origin, sequenced in a study of T-cell memory formation after mild COVID-19. TCRdb processed the 5' RACE reads anew with MiXCR; each CDR3 protein has one entry. This table has around 340,000 distinct CDR3 sequences, less than 20% appearing once. The sample was PBMCs or a T cell subset sorted from them (not recorded which). The receptors shown here come from a man aged 18 to 30 who had mild COVID-19 (a few samples of this study predate the infection). Cell type and time point are not known.

The rearrangement joins TRBV6-1 to TRBJ2-3; possibly TRBD2 for D (7 bases). The CDR3 is 16 amino acids. The germline V gene has CDR1 MNHNS and CDR2 SASEGT. V was shortened by 5 bases and J by 2 bases, with 17 bases between the two germline ends. As DNA, the CDR3 is TGTGCCAGCAGTCGGGGGTCGGGGGGACACACAGATACGCAGTATTTT. Its translation is CASSRGSGGHTDTQYF.

The gene calls are TRBV9 and TRBJ1-5, with unresolved D. Trimming cost V 0 bases and J 9 bases, with 13 bases left between them. Germline V gene data show CDR1 as SGDLS and CDR2 as YYNGEE. There are 14 residues in the CDR3. CDR3 DNA: TGTGCCAGCAGCGTAGGGGAAGGGAGGACGCCCCAGCATTTT. It encodes CASSVGEGRTPQHF.

In its sample, this clonotype was seen many times. The chain employs TRBV25-1 and TRBJ2-4; D unresolved. The CDR3 totals 11 residues. V was shortened by 6 bases and J by 16 bases, with 16 bases between the two germline ends. Germline V lookup: CDR1 MGHDK, CDR2 SYGVNS. CDR3 nucleotides: TGTGCCAGCAGAAGGGCCGCAAAAGTCTACTTC. Protein product: CASRRAAKVYF.

This clonotype was counted only a few times. V is TRBV4-2 and J is TRBJ2-3, with TRBD2 matching 10 bases. The CDR3 loop spans 18 amino acids. Germline CDR1 is LGHNA and CDR2 is YNFKEQ. With V trimmed by 0 bases and J by 3 bases, 9 bases remained unmatched. The CDR3, as DNA: TGTGCCAGCAGCCAAGATATAAGCGGGGGGGCCCGGACAGATACGCAGTATTTT. Translated: CASSQDISGGARTDTQYF.

At least ten counts were recorded for this clonotype. A much larger clone differs by one base, so this may be a read error. The V gene is TRBV7-2, the J gene TRBJ2-5; D gene unclear. V was pared by 6 bases and J by 1 base, with 3 bases between. The CDR3 spans 11 residues. The germline CDR1 and CDR2 sequences are SGHTA and FQGNSA. CDR3 DNA: TGTGCCAGCAGATTCCAAGAGACCCAGTACTTC. Translation gives CASRFQETQYF.

The V gene is TRBV11-3, the J gene TRBJ1-6, with unresolved D. Trimming removed 1 base from V and 10 bases from J, with 8 bases in between. The CDR3 length is 13 residues. The germline CDR1 and CDR2 sequences are SGHNT and YENEEA. The CDR3 here is CASSLAPGSPLHF. CDR3 bases: TGTGCCAGCAGCTTAGCCCCGGGGTCACCCCTCCACTTT.

The chain couples TRBV5-6 to TRBJ2-5; D may be TRBD1 (6 bases). V was cut by 5 bases and J by 2 bases, with 22 bases left in between. This CDR3 contains 17 residues. CDR1 is SGHDT, CDR2 YYEEEE, per germline. The CDR3 sequence is CASSYEVTGLRQETQYF. The CDR3 coding sequence is TGTGCCAGCAGTTATGAAGTCACAGGGTTAAGACAAGAGACCCAGTACTTC.

The chain joins TRBV2 to TRBJ1-2; unclear D gene. V gave up 3 bases and J gave up 8 bases, with 16 bases separating them. In germline, CDR1 is SNHLY, CDR2 FYNNEI. The CDR3 loop spans 14 amino acids. This CDR3 reads CASSEGIGGRGYTF. In DNA, the CDR3 is TGTGCCAGCAGTGAGGGTATCGGAGGCAGGGGCTACACCTTC.

The rearrangement joins TRBV29-1 to TRBJ1-1, with D perhaps TRBD1 (6 bases). CDR3 size: 12 residues. The V gene's germline CDR1 is SQVTM and CDR2 ANQGSEA. V lost 4 bases and J lost 7, with 13 bases in between. The CDR3 nucleotides are TGCAGCGTTGTTATAGGGGGGAGTGAAGCTTTCTTT. This gives the protein CSVVIGGSEAFF.

The chain recombines TRBV4-3 with TRBJ1-5; D ambiguous. Looked up from germline, CDR1 is LGHNA and CDR2 is YSLEER. V was pared by 10 bases and J by 3 bases, with 13 bases between. This CDR3 has 13 residues. CDR3 loop: CATLGGDNQPQHF. CDR3 nucleotide sequence: TGCGCCACTCTGGGAGGCGACAATCAGCCCCAGCATTTT.

This clonotype was seen only a few times. The chain couples TRBV12-3 or TRBV12-4 to TRBJ2-2, with TRBD2 matching over 14 bases. J gave up 7 bases and V 6 bases, and 10 bases lay outside the gene matches. The CDR3 spans 17 residues. The CDR3 is CASSRTSGGYRGGELFF. The CDR3 DNA reads TGTGCCAGCAGCAGGACTAGCGGGGGGTATCGTGGCGGGGAGCTGTTTTTT.

Only a few counts were recorded for this clonotype. V and J are TRBV12-3 or TRBV12-4 and TRBJ1-1; D ambiguous. Between the trimmed V and J ends, which lost 0 bases and 6 bases, there was a span of 17 bases. The CDR3 is made up of 16 amino acids. In DNA form, the CDR3 reads TGTGCCAGCAGTTTAGCGGGCGCGTCTTATGGGGCTGAAGCTTTCTTT. As protein: CASSLAGASYGAEAFF.

This clonotype came up many times. This rearrangement joins TRBV28 to TRBJ1-2, with D possibly TRBD1 on 6 matching bases. This CDR3 has 13 amino acids. Per the germline V gene, CDR1 is MDHEN and CDR2 is SYDVKM. Trimming shortened V by 6 bases and J by 7 bases, and 15 bases separated the two germline ends. CDR3 nucleotide sequence: TGTGCCAGCAGCTACACTCAGGGGACTGGCTACACCTTC. This encodes CASSYTQGTGYTF.

Notes on this clonotype: The conserved final phenylalanine or tryptophan is absent from the CDR3, which likely points to a read error. The chain uses TRBV12-3 or TRBV12-4 and TRBJ2-3, with 7 positions matching TRBD1. CDR3 length: 13 residues. The V gene end was trimmed by 10 bases and the J gene end by 2 bases; junction bases not matched to a gene: 6. The CDR3 loop reads CATATGSTDTQYL. For the CDR3, the DNA is TGTGCCACCGCGACAGGGTCCACAGATACGCAGTATCTT.

The chain uses TRBV30 and TRBJ2-1; the D is unclear. Trimming shortened V by 0 bases and J by 8 bases, and 11 bases separated the two germline ends. The germline V gene encodes CDR1 GTSNPN and CDR2 SVGIG (reference sequence). The CDR3 is 13 amino acids. CDR3 DNA: TGTGCCTGGAGTGTTGGATTTGGGGATGAGCAGTTCTTC. It is translated as CAWSVGFGDEQFF.

The chain employs TRBV4-2 and TRBJ1-4, with D perhaps TRBD1 (6 bases). The ends were cut back, 1 base at V and 7 bases at J, with 16 bases in the middle. Germline V CDR1 and CDR2: LGHNA, YNFKEQ. This CDR3 contains 16 residues. CDR3 sequence: CASSQGRNRVGEKLFF. The CDR3 DNA reads TGTGCCAGCAGCCAAGGAAGAAACAGGGTCGGTGAAAAACTGTTTTTT.

This clonotype was observed many times. The rearrangement links TRBV4-1 to TRBJ1-1; D perhaps matches TRBD1 (5 bases). Per germline, CDR1 MGHRA and CDR2 YSYEKL. This CDR3 spans 15 amino acids. Trimming shortened V by 1 base and J by 5 bases, and 14 bases separated the two germline ends. DNA of the CDR3: TGCGCCAGCAGCCAAGCCTCAGGGTTCGGAACTGAAGCTTTCTTT. Translated, it gives CASSQASGFGTEAFF.

This clonotype has a handful of counts. The chain combines TRBV27 with TRBJ1-5, with 8 bases that match TRBD1. The CDR3 is made up of 14 amino acids. Unmatched junction bases numbered 6, after V lost 4 bases and J lost 7 bases. Per germline, CDR1 MNHEY and CDR2 SMNVEV (reference sequence). The CDR3 sequence is CASSSLGQAQPQHF. As DNA, the CDR3 is TGTGCCAGCAGTTCTCTGGGACAGGCCCAGCCCCAGCATTTT.

The gene calls are TRBV4-2 and TRBJ2-1; D possibly corresponds to TRBD1 (5 bases). The germline V and J ends were trimmed by 4 bases and 0 bases, with 13 bases remaining between them. This CDR3 has 16 amino acids. Germline V gene lookup returns CDR1 LGHNA and CDR2 YNFKEQ. CDR3: CASSPEGRGSYNEQFF. The CDR3 coding sequence is TGTGCCAGCAGCCCCGAAGGAAGGGGCTCCTACAATGAGCAGTTCTTC.

This clonotype occurred a few times. The rearrangement uses TRBV20-1 and TRBJ2-4; the match to TRBD1 covers 9 bases. Germline CDR1 is DFQATT and CDR2 is SNEGSKA (reference sequence). This CDR3 has 12 amino acids. With V trimmed by 6 bases and J by 8 bases, 5 bases remained unmatched. The CDR3 DNA follows: TGCAGTGCCACGGGACAGGGAGACATTCAGTACTTC. As protein: CSATGQGDIQYF.

The chain couples TRBV7-2 to TRBJ2-2; D is unresolved. This CDR3 comprises 17 residues. The V end was cut by 2 bases, the J end by 1 base, with 14 bases between. Germline V lookup: CDR1 SGHTA, CDR2 FQGNSA. The CDR3, as DNA: TGTGCCAGCAGCTTACCTGCCCCATGGGGGAACACCGGGGAGCTGTTTTTT. It translates to CASSLPAPWGNTGELFF.

The chain links TRBV5-1 to TRBJ2-3, with TRBD2 matching over 8 bases. CDR1 and CDR2 (germline): SGHRS, YFSETQ. The CDR3 is made up of 16 amino acids. V shed 4 bases and J 3 bases; nucleotides not matched to a gene: 10. The CDR3 sequence is CASSADRGGRTDTQYF. The CDR3 DNA reads as TGCGCCAGCAGCGCGGATCGGGGGGGCAGAACAGATACGCAGTATTTT. Looking up the rest from reference TRBV5-1 and TRBJ2-3 gives the full variable domain: KAGVTQTPRYLIKTRGQQVTLSCSPISGHRSVSWYQQTPGQGLQFLFEYFSETQRNKGNFPGRFSGRQFSNSRSEMNVSTLELGDSALYLCASSADRGGRTDTQYFGPGTRLTVL.

This chain links TRBV19 with TRBJ1-2; TRBD1 matches at 9 bases. Unmatched junction bases numbered 11, after V lost 7 bases and J lost 5 bases. This CDR3 region has 15 residues. Germline V gene lookup returns CDR1 LNHDA and CDR2 SQIVND (reference sequence). This CDR3 reads CASTDRGSVRYGYTF. CDR3 bases: TGTGCCAGTACCGACAGGGGGTCCGTAAGATATGGCTACACCTTC.

This clonotype was recorded a few times. CDR3 coding DNA: TGTGCCAGCCACCCCCCCGGCGGAGAGACCCAGTACTTC. It translates to CASHPPGGETQYF. The rearrangement uses TRBV5-6 and TRBJ2-5; no definite D call. This CDR3 has 13 residues. Germline CDR1 SGHDT, CDR2 YYEEEE. V was pared by 7 bases and J by 4 bases, with 14 bases between.